The 28 T cell receptor beta chains in this list originate from one sample, sequenced in a study of T cell responses to AZD1222 COVID-19 vaccine. TCRdb's table, derived via immunoSEQ multiplex PCR, lists solely in-frame clones and lacks some. The sample shows more than 70,000 clones, over 75% of them seen only once. The specimen comprised peripheral blood, sampled on day 0 of AZD1222 vaccination. The receptors come from an adult in good health.

The V gene is TRBV7-9, the J gene TRBJ1-6; the D gene is possibly TRBD1 (6 bases). The CDR3 contains 15 residues. The ends were cut back, 1 base at V and 7 bases at J, with 11 bases in the middle. Germline CDR1 reads SEHNR; CDR2 reads FQNEAQ (reference sequence). The CDR3: CASSLVAGENSPLHF. The DNA of the CDR3 is TGTGCCAGCAGCTTAGTTGCAGGGGAGAATTCACCCCTCCACTTT.

The V gene is TRBV5-4, the J gene TRBJ1-2; D might be TRBD1 (6 bases). Trimming left V 3 bases short and J 8 bases short, with 14 bases between. Germline V gene data show CDR1 as SGHNT and CDR2 as YYREEE (reference sequence). The CDR3 loop spans 13 amino acids. The CDR3 reads CASSSQGRAGYTF. Here the CDR3 DNA reads TGTGCCAGCAGCTCGCAGGGGCGGGCGGGCTACACCTTC.

The chain recombines TRBV28 with TRBJ1-6, with 9 bases lining up with TRBD1. V shed 7 bases and J 3 bases; nucleotides not matched to a gene: 4. The CDR3 is made up of 15 amino acids. The germline CDR1 and CDR2 sequences are MDHEN and SYDVKM. The CDR3 protein is CASKGTGSYNSPLHF. The CDR3 coding sequence is TGTGCCAGCAAAGGGACAGGGAGCTATAATTCACCCCTCCACTTT.

V and J are TRBV1 and TRBJ2-1; the table names TRBD2, a call not compared with the DNA. TRBV1 constitutes a pseudogene. The CDR3 sequence is 21 residues long. This CDR3 is CTSSQDCLAGGSYLEIDEQFF. Here the CDR3 DNA reads TGCACCAGCAGCCAAGATTGTCTAGCGGGAGGGTCCTACCTAGAAATTGATGAGCAGTTCTTC.

The chain employs TRBV27 and TRBJ2-1, with unresolved D. There are 16 residues in the CDR3. In germline, CDR1 is MNHEY, CDR2 SMNVEV (reference sequence). Trimming took 3 bases from V and 6 from J, leaving 18 bases between them. CDR3: CASSFLPMANGNEQFF. The CDR3 DNA reads TGTGCCAGCAGTTTCCTGCCTATGGCTAATGGCAATGAGCAGTTCTTC.

The gene calls are TRBV7-2 and TRBJ2-1; 8 nucleotides line up with TRBD2. The CDR3 is made up of 15 amino acids. Germline V gene data show CDR1 as SGHTA and CDR2 as FQGNSA. J gave up 9 bases and V 5 bases, and 12 bases lay outside the gene matches. Written as DNA, the CDR3 is TGTGCCAGCAGCACCTCAGGGACTAGTCTACGTGAGCAGTTCTTC. It yields the protein CASSTSGTSLREQFF.

As regards this clone: An end of the junction does not agree with germline; a read error may underlie this. The CDR3 region has the DNA TGTGCTAGCAGCTTAGGGACTACACAAGAGACCCAGTACTTC. Translation: CASSLGTTQETQYF. The chain links TRBV7-7 to TRBJ2-5; 7 bases map to TRBD2. The CDR3 length is 14 residues. CDR1 is SSHAT, CDR2 FNYEAQ, per germline (reference sequence).

This clone occurred a few times. The chain carries TRBV28 and TRBJ1-2; D is perhaps TRBD1 (6 bases). Germline V gene lookup returns CDR1 MDHEN and CDR2 SYDVKM. V lost 10 bases and J lost 4, with 19 bases in between. CDR3 size: 14 residues. CDR3 nucleotides: TGTGCCACCTCAAGTGGACAGATCATCTATGGCTACACCTTC. Amino acids: CATSSGQIIYGYTF.

This chain links TRBV5-4 with TRBJ2-1, with 9 nucleotides matching TRBD2. With 0 bases clipped from V and 4 bases from J, the junction kept 2 bases outside the gene matches. The CDR3 has 15 residues. Germline V gene data show CDR1 as SGHNT and CDR2 as YYREEE (reference sequence). CDR3 loop: CASSLGLAAYNEQFF. In DNA, the CDR3 is TGTGCCAGCAGCTTGGGACTAGCGGCATACAATGAGCAGTTCTTC. The whole variable domain, remainder taken from reference TRBV5-4 and TRBJ2-1, is ETGVTQSPTHLIKTRGQQVTLRCSSQSGHNTVSWYQQALGQGPQFIFQYYREEENGRGNFPPRFSGLQFPNYSSELNVNALELDDSALYLCASSLGLAAYNEQFFGPGTRLTVL.

This chain links TRBV12-3 or TRBV12-4 with TRBJ1-5; unclear D gene. V gave up 5 bases and J gave up 0 bases, with 5 bases separating them. CDR3 length equals 13 residues. CDR3 coding DNA: TGTGCCAGCAGTCCGGATAGCAATCAGCCCCAGCATTTT. It encodes CASSPDSNQPQHF.

The gene calls are TRBV24-1 and TRBJ2-1; D is undetermined. The CDR3 sequence is 16 residues long. The germline V gene encodes CDR1 KGHDR and CDR2 SFDVKD. Trimming removed 5 bases at V and 0 bases at J, with 13 bases between. In nucleotides, the CDR3 is TGTGCCACCAGTGTTTCTGGGCTAAGCTCCTACAATGAGCAGTTCTTC. This gives the protein CATSVSGLSSYNEQFF.

The genes are TRBV19 and TRBJ2-6, with D possibly being TRBD1 (6 bases). V was trimmed by 4 bases and J by 4 bases, leaving 11 bases between them. The length of the CDR3 is 15 residues. Germline V CDR1 and CDR2: LNHDA, SQIVND (reference sequence). CDR3 region: CASSTQGAGANVLTF. CDR3 coding DNA: TGTGCCAGTAGTACACAGGGTGCCGGGGCCAACGTCCTGACTTTC. Filled out from reference TRBV19 and TRBJ2-6, the complete variable domain reads DGGITQSPKYLFRKEGQNVTLSCEQNLNHDAMYWYRQDPGQGLRLIYYSQIVNDFQKGDIAEGYSVSREKKESFPLTVTSAQKNPTAFYLCASSTQGAGANVLTFGAGSRLTVL.

This clone has only a few counts. The chain links TRBV18 to TRBJ1-3; 8 bases are a match to TRBD1. Trimming took 3 bases from V and 8 from J; bases not matched to a gene: 6. The CDR3 has 14 amino acids. Germline CDR1 KGHSH, CDR2 LQKENI. In DNA form, the CDR3 reads TGTGCCAGCTCACCGAAGACAGGGGTGCACACCATATATTTT. Protein product: CASSPKTGVHTIYF.

The chain's CDR3 is CAISDSAYEQYF. CDR3 DNA: TGTGCCATCAGTGATAGCGCCTACGAGCAGTACTTC. The chain is built from TRBV10-3 and TRBJ2-7; TRBD2 is a possible D gene (5 bases). The ends were cut back, 3 bases at V and 2 bases at J, with 5 bases in the middle. Germline V gene sequence: CDR1 ENHRY, CDR2 SYGVKD. This CDR3 is 12 amino acids long.

A few counts support this clone. The chain recombines TRBV19 with TRBJ2-7; TRBD2 agrees at 10 bases. Losses at the gene ends were 5 bases for V and 6 bases for J; bases not matched to a gene: 10. CDR1 and CDR2 (germline): LNHDA, SQIVND (reference sequence). The CDR3 sequence is 15 residues long. CDR3 sequence reads: CASSPVEGLAFEQYF. CDR3 bases: TGTGCCAGTAGTCCAGTCGAGGGACTAGCGTTCGAGCAGTACTTC.

The CDR3 coding sequence is TGTGCCAGTAGCGGACAGTTAGGCGATTCACCCCTCCACTTT. Its protein product is CASSGQLGDSPLHF. This sequence joins TRBV19 and TRBJ1-6; TRBD1 might be the D (6 bases). The V and J ends lost 6 bases and 8 bases respectively, with 14 bases between them. CDR3 size: 14 residues. CDR1 is LNHDA and CDR2 is SQIVND in the germline V gene (reference sequence).

This chain links TRBV2 with TRBJ1-2, with 7 nucleotides matching TRBD1. Germline values: CDR1 SNHLY, CDR2 FYNNEI. Trimming at V came to 2 bases and at J to 8 bases, leaving 11 bases not matched to a gene. This CDR3 has 15 amino acids. CDR3 residues: CASSERGRQGRGYTF. DNA of the CDR3: TGTGCCAGCAGTGAAAGGGGGCGGCAGGGTCGCGGCTACACCTTC.

The chain is built from TRBV28 and TRBJ2-5; D call uncertain. Trimming removed 5 bases at V and 9 bases at J, with 13 bases between. The CDR3 runs 12 residues. Per germline, CDR1 MDHEN and CDR2 SYDVKM. Here the CDR3 DNA reads TGTGCCAGCAGTCAAGGGTCGGCACCCCAGTACTTC. Its translation is CASSQGSAPQYF.

The rearrangement links TRBV21-1 to TRBJ1-1; no DNA check was done on the table's D call, TRBD1. TRBV21-1 corresponds to a pseudogene. The CDR3 sequence is 15 residues long. The CDR3 DNA reads as TGTGCCAGCAGCTTCAGGGACAGGTTGGACACTGAAGCTTTCTTT. Encoded protein: CASSFRDRLDTEAFF.

This clone was recorded once. This chain connects TRBV28 to TRBJ1-3, with a tentative D call TRBD1 (5 bases). Germline V lookup: CDR1 MDHEN, CDR2 SYDVKM. V was trimmed by 8 bases and J by 4 bases, leaving 15 bases between them. The length of the CDR3 is 14 residues. CDR3 region: CASGTLGAGNTIYF. The CDR3 coding sequence is TGTGCCAGCGGAACTCTCGGGGCCGGAAACACCATATATTTT.

This chain's CDR3 is CASSPEGFGNQPQHF. The CDR3 DNA sequence: TGTGCCAGCAGCCCCGAAGGGTTTGGCAATCAGCCCCAGCATTTT. V usage is TRBV28 and J usage is TRBJ1-5; D remains unclear. The CDR3 is 15 residues long. Trimming shortened V by 6 bases and J by 2 bases, and 14 bases separated the two germline ends. The germline V gene encodes CDR1 MDHEN and CDR2 SYDVKM.

V gene TRBV11-1 combines with J gene TRBJ1-3; D is possibly TRBD1 (5 bases). Between the trimmed V and J ends, which lost 1 base and 5 bases, there was a span of 6 bases. Germline-derived CDR1 and CDR2 are SGHAT and FQDESV (reference sequence). This CDR3 is 13 amino acids long. The CDR3 spells CASSLGQRNTIYF. Written as DNA, the CDR3 is TGTGCCAGCAGCTTAGGACAGCGAAACACCATATATTTT. The whole variable domain, filled in from reference TRBV11-1 and TRBJ1-3, reads EAEVAQSPRYKITEKSQAVAFWCDPISGHATLYWYRQILGQGPELLVQFQDESVVDDSQLPKDRFSAERLKGVDSTLKIQPAELGDSAMYLCASSLGQRNTIYFGEGSWLTVV.

In the case of this clone: An end of the junction does not agree with germline; a read error may underlie this. The chain recombines TRBV2 with TRBJ2-7; TRBD1 matches 10 bases. The CDR3 loop spans 15 amino acids. Germline V gene sequence: CDR1 SNHLY, CDR2 FYNNEI. CDR3 bases: TGTGCCAGCAGAGAAGACAGGGGGCAATTCTACGAGCAGTACTTC. As protein: CASREDRGQFYEQYF.

The chain couples TRBV6-5 to TRBJ2-5; TRBD1 matches at 9 bases. The junction had 10 bases not matched to a gene; V was cut back by 8 bases and J by 3 bases. This CDR3 has 15 residues. Per germline, CDR1 MNHEY and CDR2 SVGAGI. The DNA for the CDR3 is TGTGCCAGCGCCCCGCCGACAGGGGGTAAAGAGACCCAGTACTTC. Protein sequence: CASAPPTGGKETQYF.

The chain recombines TRBV11-2 with TRBJ1-2; 7 bases line up with TRBD1. This CDR3 spans 12 amino acids. The J segment lost 8 bases and the V segment lost 4 bases, leaving 4 bases of the junction unmatched. Germline V CDR1 and CDR2: SGHAT, FQNNGV. This CDR3 reads CASSSTGVGYTF. As DNA, the CDR3 is TGTGCCAGCAGCTCCACAGGGGTGGGCTACACCTTC.

This clone was observed a single time. The J gene is TRBJ2-1, the V gene TRBV5-6; 7 nucleotides agree with TRBD2. Trimming cost V 2 bases and J 2 bases; bases outside gene matches: 7. Germline V gene sequence: CDR1 SGHDT, CDR2 YYEEEE. CDR3 length: 16 amino acids. CDR3 amino acids: CASSLGLAGAYNEQFF. CDR3 coding DNA: TGTGCCAGCAGCTTAGGTCTGGCGGGAGCCTACAATGAGCAGTTCTTC.

This chain links TRBV10-1 with TRBJ1-1; the D gene is possibly TRBD1 (6 bases). Per germline, CDR1 WNHNN and CDR2 SYGVQD (reference sequence). This CDR3 contains 13 residues. With 5 bases removed from V and 1 base from J, the gap between germline ends came to 8 bases. The CDR3 DNA follows: TGCGCCAGCAGTCAGGGGAGGAACACTGAAGCTTTCTTT. Its protein product is CASSQGRNTEAFF.

This clone counts as medium-sized. J is TRBJ2-2 and V is TRBV19; D not certain. V gave up 3 bases and J gave up 8 bases, with 7 bases separating them. Germline loops: CDR1 LNHDA, CDR2 SQIVND (reference sequence). The CDR3 is made up of 12 amino acids. Here the CDR3 DNA reads TGTGCCAGTAGTATGAGTTTTGGGGAGCTGTTTTTT. This translates into CASSMSFGELFF.